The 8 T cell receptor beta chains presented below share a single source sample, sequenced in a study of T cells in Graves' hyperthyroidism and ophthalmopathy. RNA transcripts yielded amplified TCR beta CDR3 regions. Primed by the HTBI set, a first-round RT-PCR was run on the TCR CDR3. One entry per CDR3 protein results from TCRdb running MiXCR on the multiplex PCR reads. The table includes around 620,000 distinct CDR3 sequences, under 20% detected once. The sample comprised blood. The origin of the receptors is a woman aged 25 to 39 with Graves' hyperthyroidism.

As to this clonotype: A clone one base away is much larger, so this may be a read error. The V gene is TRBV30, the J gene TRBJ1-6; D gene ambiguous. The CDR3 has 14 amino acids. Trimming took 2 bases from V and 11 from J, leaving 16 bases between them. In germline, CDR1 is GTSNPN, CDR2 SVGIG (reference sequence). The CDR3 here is CAWSLDLVGPPLHF. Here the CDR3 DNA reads TGTGCCTGGAGTCTCGATTTAGTCGGACCACCCCTCCACTTT.

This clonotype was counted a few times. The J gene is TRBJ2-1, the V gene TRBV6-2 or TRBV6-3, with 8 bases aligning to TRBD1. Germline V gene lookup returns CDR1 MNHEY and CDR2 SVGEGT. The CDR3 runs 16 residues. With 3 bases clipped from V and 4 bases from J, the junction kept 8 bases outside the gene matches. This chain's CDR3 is CASSYSVQGAYNEQFF. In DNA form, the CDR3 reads TGTGCCAGCAGTTATTCGGTGCAGGGGGCTTACAATGAGCAGTTCTTC.

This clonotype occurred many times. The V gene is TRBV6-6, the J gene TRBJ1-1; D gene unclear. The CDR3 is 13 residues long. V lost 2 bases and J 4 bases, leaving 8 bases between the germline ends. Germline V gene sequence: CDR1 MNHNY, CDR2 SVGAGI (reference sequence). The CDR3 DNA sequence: TGTGCCAGCAGTTACCTTTCGGGCACTGAAGCTTTCTTT. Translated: CASSYLSGTEAFF.

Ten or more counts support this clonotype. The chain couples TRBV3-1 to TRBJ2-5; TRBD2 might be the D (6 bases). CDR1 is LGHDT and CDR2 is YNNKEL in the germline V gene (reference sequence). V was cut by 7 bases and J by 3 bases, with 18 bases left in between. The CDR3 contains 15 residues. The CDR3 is CASTRGEVGEETQYF. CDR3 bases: TGTGCCAGCACCCGAGGGGAGGTCGGAGAAGAGACCCAGTACTTC.

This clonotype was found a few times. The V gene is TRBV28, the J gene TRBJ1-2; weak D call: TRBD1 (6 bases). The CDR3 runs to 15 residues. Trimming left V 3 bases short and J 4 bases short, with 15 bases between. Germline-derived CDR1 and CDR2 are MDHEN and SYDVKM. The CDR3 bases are TGTGCCAGCAGTTTTCGGGGGCAACGAGCCTATGGCTACACCTTC. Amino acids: CASSFRGQRAYGYTF.

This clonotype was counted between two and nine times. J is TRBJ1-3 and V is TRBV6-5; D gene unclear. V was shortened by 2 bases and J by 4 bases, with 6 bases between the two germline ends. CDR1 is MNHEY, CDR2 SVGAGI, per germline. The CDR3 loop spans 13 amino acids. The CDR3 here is CASSYDGGNTIYF. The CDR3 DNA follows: TGTGCCAGCAGTTACGACGGCGGAAACACCATATATTTT.

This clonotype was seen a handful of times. The CDR3 DNA is TGTGCCAGCAGCGTAGTTAGCGGCCCAACCCAGCAGTTCTTC. Its translation: CASSVVSGPTQQFF. The J gene is TRBJ2-1, the V gene TRBV9, with TRBD2 as a possible D gene (6 bases). Trimming stripped 0 bases from V and 11 bases from J, with 15 bases between. From germline, CDR1 is SGDLS and CDR2 YYNGEE. The CDR3 totals 14 residues. Full variable domain (outside the CDR3, taken from reference TRBV9 and TRBJ2-1): DSGVTQTPKHLITATGQRVTLRCSPRSGDLSVYWYQQSLDQGLQFLIQYYNGEERAKGNILERFSAQQFPDLHSELNLSSLELGDSALYFCASSVVSGPTQQFFGPGTRLTVL.

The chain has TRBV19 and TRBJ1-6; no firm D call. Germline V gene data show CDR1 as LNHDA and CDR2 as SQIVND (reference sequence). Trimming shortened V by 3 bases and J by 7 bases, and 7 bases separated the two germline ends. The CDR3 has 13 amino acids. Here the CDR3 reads CASSILDNSPLHF. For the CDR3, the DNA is TGTGCCAGTAGTATCCTTGACAATTCACCCCTCCACTTT.